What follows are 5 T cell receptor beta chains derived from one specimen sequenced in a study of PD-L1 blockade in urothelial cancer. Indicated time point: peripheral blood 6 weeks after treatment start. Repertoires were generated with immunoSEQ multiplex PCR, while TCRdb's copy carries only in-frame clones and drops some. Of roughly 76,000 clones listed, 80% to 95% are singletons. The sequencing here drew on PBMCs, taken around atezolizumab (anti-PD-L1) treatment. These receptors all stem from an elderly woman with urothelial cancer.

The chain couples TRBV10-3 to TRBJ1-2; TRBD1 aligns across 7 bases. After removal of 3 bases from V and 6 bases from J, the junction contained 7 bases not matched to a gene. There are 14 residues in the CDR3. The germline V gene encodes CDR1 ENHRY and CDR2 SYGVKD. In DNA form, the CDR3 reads TGTGCCATCAGTGATCTAGACAGGGCGAATGGCTACACCTTC. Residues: CAISDLDRANGYTF.

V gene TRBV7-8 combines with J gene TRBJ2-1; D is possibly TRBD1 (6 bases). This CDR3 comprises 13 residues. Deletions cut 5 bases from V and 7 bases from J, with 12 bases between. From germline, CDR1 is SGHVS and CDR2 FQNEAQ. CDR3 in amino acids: CASSLTGWNEQFF. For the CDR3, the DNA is TGTGCCAGCAGCCTAACAGGGTGGAATGAGCAGTTCTTC.

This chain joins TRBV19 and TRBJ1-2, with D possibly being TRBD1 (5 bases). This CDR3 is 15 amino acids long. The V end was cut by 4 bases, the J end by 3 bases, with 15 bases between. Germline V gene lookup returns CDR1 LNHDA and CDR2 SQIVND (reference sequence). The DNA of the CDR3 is TGTGCCAGTAGTAGCCGAACGGACACTTACTATGGCTACACCTTC. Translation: CASSSRTDTYYGYTF.

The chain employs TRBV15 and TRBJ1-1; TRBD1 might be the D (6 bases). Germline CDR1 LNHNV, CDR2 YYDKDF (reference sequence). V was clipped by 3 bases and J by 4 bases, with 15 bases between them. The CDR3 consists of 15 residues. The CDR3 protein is CATSSLGGGGTEAFF. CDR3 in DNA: TGTGCCACCAGCAGCCTAGGGGGGGGCGGCACTGAAGCTTTCTTT.

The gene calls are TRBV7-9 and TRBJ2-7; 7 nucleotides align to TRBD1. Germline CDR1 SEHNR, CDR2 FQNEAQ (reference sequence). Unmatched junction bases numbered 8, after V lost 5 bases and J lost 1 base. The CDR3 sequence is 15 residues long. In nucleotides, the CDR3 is TGTGCCAGCAGCCTCCATGACAGGGCGTCCTACGAGCAGTACTTC. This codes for CASSLHDRASYEQYF.